The 31 T cell receptor beta chains listed next were all sequenced from one sample in a study of regulatory T cells in long-lasting Graves disease. As for time point: newly diagnosed GD, antithyroid drugs for less than 3 months. From PBMCs, RNA was extracted and then used to make the TCR library. Both iRepertoire HTBI primers and Arm-PCR of CDR3 regions were used to build the TCR beta libraries. From the multiplex PCR reads, TCRdb called clonotypes with MiXCR, one entry per CDR3 protein. The table lists over 450,000 distinct CDR3 sequences, around 13% of them singletons. These data were likewise used in another study, on T cells in Graves' hyperthyroidism and ophthalmopathy.

Sequencing used peripheral blood mononuclear cells (PBMCs), obtained at new diagnosis, from a patient treated with antithyroid drugs. The receptors here all came from a woman aged 30 to 39 with Graves disease.

This clonotype was picked up many times. The chain links TRBV3-1 to TRBJ1-1; D not certain. V was shortened by 0 bases and J by 5 bases, with 7 bases between the two germline ends. Germline loops: CDR1 LGHDT, CDR2 YNNKEL (reference sequence). The CDR3 sequence is 13 residues long. CDR3: CASSQERRTEAFF. CDR3 DNA sequence: TGTGCCAGCAGCCAAGAACGGAGGACTGAAGCTTTCTTT.

The V gene is TRBV6-9, the J gene TRBJ2-7; unclear D gene. The CDR3 consists of 15 residues. Trimming took off 3 bases at V and 3 bases at J, with 15 bases between the two ends. Germline V gives CDR1 MNHGY, CDR2 SVAAGI. The CDR3 is CASSYLRLASYEQYF. CDR3 DNA: TGTGCCAGCAGTTACCTCCGGCTGGCCAGCTACGAGCAGTACTTC.

This clonotype occurred many times. The chain has TRBV29-1 and TRBJ1-4; a weak D match, TRBD1 (5 bases). From germline, CDR1 is SQVTM and CDR2 ANQGSEA. CDR3 length: 14 residues. V gave up 7 bases and J gave up 7 bases, with 19 bases separating them. The CDR3 DNA is TGCAGCGCCCGGGGGGTCGTGAGTGGTGAAAAACTGTTTTTT. Amino acid sequence: CSARGVVSGEKLFF.

This clonotype has at least ten counts. The V gene is TRBV4-1, the J gene TRBJ2-1; D gene uncertain. V shed 1 base and J shed 5 bases, with 12 bases lying between them. CDR1 and CDR2 (germline): MGHRA, YSYEKL. The CDR3 has 15 residues. The CDR3 loop is CASSQVTSRNNEQFF. The CDR3 coding sequence is TGCGCCAGCAGCCAAGTCACAAGTCGGAACAATGAGCAGTTCTTC.

This clonotype was seen many times. This rearrangement joins TRBV20-1 to TRBJ2-5, with 7 bases matching TRBD1. This CDR3 is 15 amino acids long. V was pared by 2 bases and J by 10 bases, with 16 bases of the junction left unmatched. Germline values: CDR1 DFQATT, CDR2 SNEGSKA (reference sequence). The CDR3 reads CSARPPGQLVRSQYF. CDR3 sequence (DNA): TGCAGTGCTAGACCACCGGGACAGCTAGTAAGGAGCCAGTACTTC.

This clonotype showed up many times. This chain connects TRBV27 to TRBJ1-5; a possible D gene is TRBD1 (5 bases). Trimming stripped 5 bases from V and 1 base from J, with 12 bases between. The CDR3 consists of 15 residues. Germline CDR1 is MNHEY and CDR2 is SMNVEV (reference sequence). The CDR3 here is CASSRAGLSNQPQHF. The DNA of the CDR3 is TGTGCCAGCAGTAGGGCAGGGCTGAGCAATCAGCCCCAGCATTTT.

This clonotype was seen many times. V and J are TRBV5-1 and TRBJ1-1, with D possibly being TRBD1 (6 bases). The CDR3 is 15 residues long. V was clipped by 4 bases and J by 6 bases, with 19 bases between them. CDR1 and CDR2 (germline): SGHRS, YFSETQ. CDR3 sequence (DNA): TGCGCCAGCAGCGTTTCTGGGACCGAGGGGGCTGAAGCTTTCTTT. Amino acids: CASSVSGTEGAEAFF.

There are many counts of this clonotype. The rearrangement uses TRBV2 and TRBJ2-2; tentatively, D is TRBD2 (5 bases). The CDR3 spans 14 residues. CDR1 and CDR2 from the germline V gene are SNHLY and FYNNEI. The V and J ends lost 2 bases and 4 bases respectively, with 8 bases between them. The CDR3, as DNA: TGTGCCAGCAGTGAATGGGAGAGCACCGGGGAGCTGTTTTTT. Translating gives CASSEWESTGELFF.

This clonotype has a handful of counts. V is TRBV19 and J is TRBJ2-5; 7 bases align to TRBD1. This CDR3 comprises 13 residues. Trimming cost V 6 bases and J 5 bases; bases outside gene matches: 6. Looked up from germline, CDR1 is LNHDA and CDR2 is SQIVND (reference sequence). DNA of the CDR3: TGTGCCAGTAGGATTACAGGGGTCGAGACCCAGTACTTC. Its translation: CASRITGVETQYF. Full variable domain (missing parts from reference TRBV19 and TRBJ2-5): DGGITQSPKYLFRKEGQNVTLSCEQNLNHDAMYWYRQDPGQGLRLIYYSQIVNDFQKGDIAEGYSVSREKKESFPLTVTSAQKNPTAFYLCASRITGVETQYFGPGTRLLVL.

This clonotype showed up many times. This chain connects TRBV5-1 to TRBJ2-3, with D tentatively TRBD2 (6 bases). Germline lookup yields CDR1 SGHRS and CDR2 YFSETQ. V lost 3 bases, J lost 2 bases, and 10 bases lay in between. CDR3 length: 14 amino acids. CDR3 sequence (DNA): TGCGCCAGCAGCTCCCGGGACTCCACAGATACGCAGTATTTT. The encoded protein is CASSSRDSTDTQYF.

A note on this clonotype: Germline and junction disagree at one end, which may indicate a read error. The rearrangement links TRBV4-3 to TRBJ2-1, with a tentative D call TRBD2 (6 bases). CDR3 size: 15 residues. Looked up from germline, CDR1 is LGHNA and CDR2 is YSLEER. The CDR3 is CASSQGAGTVNEQSF. CDR3 nucleotide sequence: TGCGCCAGCAGCCAAGGGGCGGGAACTGTAAATGAGCAGTCCTTC.

Ten or more counts support this clonotype. The chain combines TRBV6-5 with TRBJ2-7; TRBD1 or TRBD2 may be the D gene (5 bases each). Trimming took off 4 bases at V and 2 bases at J, with 12 bases between the two ends. This CDR3 has 14 residues. The germline V gene has CDR1 MNHEY and CDR2 SVGAGI. The CDR3: CASSFRDGTYEQYF. The DNA of the CDR3 is TGTGCCAGCAGTTTCCGGGACGGAACCTACGAGCAGTACTTC.

This clonotype appeared a few times. The chain joins TRBV7-3 to TRBJ2-3; no reliable D call. Germline-derived CDR1 and CDR2 are SGHTA and FQGTGA. V gave up 5 bases and J gave up 2 bases, with 8 bases separating them. The length of the CDR3 is 13 residues. CDR3 nucleotides: TGTGCCAGCAGCACACGTCCCACAGATACGCAGTATTTT. It specifies CASSTRPTDTQYF.

The chain couples TRBV20-1 to TRBJ2-7; 10 nucleotides agree with TRBD2. The CDR3 sequence is 15 residues long. Losses at the gene ends were 0 bases for V and 4 bases for J; bases not matched to a gene: 6. The germline V gene has CDR1 DFQATT and CDR2 SNEGSKA (reference sequence). CDR3 residues: CSARDPRTSGYEQYF. DNA for the CDR3: TGCAGTGCTAGAGATCCCCGGACTAGCGGATACGAGCAGTACTTC.

This clonotype was counted ten times or more. A read error may account for a junction end that differs from germline. The CDR3 coding sequence is TGTGCCAGCAGCTTGCCATCTGGAAACACCATATATTTT. Translating gives CASSLPSGNTIYF. V gene TRBV5-1 combines with J gene TRBJ1-3; D is undetermined. In germline, CDR1 is SGHRS, CDR2 YFSETQ. This CDR3 is 13 amino acids long.

Concerning this clonotype itself: A clone one base away is much larger, so this may be a read error. V gene TRBV7-8 combines with J gene TRBJ2-5; D is perhaps TRBD1 (6 bases). Germline CDR1 and CDR2: SGHVS and FQNEAQ. CDR3 length: 16 amino acids. In nucleotides, the CDR3 is TGTGTCAGCAGTTTGGGGCCTCGAGGGGGAGACAAGACCCAGTACTTC. It codes for CVSSLGPRGGDKTQYF.

This clonotype appeared a few times. V is TRBV25-1 and J is TRBJ2-7, with no clear D. CDR1 and CDR2 (germline): MGHDK, SYGVNS. Trimming pared 2 bases from V and 3 bases from J, leaving 8 bases between. The CDR3 runs 13 residues. CDR3 nucleotides: TGTGCCAGCAGTGAAAACTTTAGCTACGAGCAGTACTTC. Translated: CASSENFSYEQYF.

Many counts were recorded for this clonotype. The chain carries TRBV29-1 and TRBJ2-1, with D perhaps matching TRBD2 (5 bases). CDR1 SQVTM and CDR2 ANQGSEA come from the germline V gene. The CDR3 sequence is 14 residues long. Trimming cost V 7 bases and J 1 base, with 14 bases left between them. In nucleotides, the CDR3 is TGCAGCGCCTGCGGAGCGGTGTCCTACAATGAGCAGTTCTTC. Protein: CSACGAVSYNEQFF.

This clonotype was picked up many times. V gene TRBV28 combines with J gene TRBJ1-3, with D possibly TRBD1 on 5 matching bases. Trimming removed 11 bases at V and 0 bases at J, with 23 bases between. Germline V gene lookup returns CDR1 MDHEN and CDR2 SYDVKM. This CDR3 contains 17 residues. The CDR3 sequence: CACSEPRGPNSGNTIYF. CDR3 sequence (DNA): TGTGCCTGTTCGGAGCCGAGGGGCCCCAACTCTGGAAACACCATATATTTT.

The table lists this clonotype with many counts. The rearrangement links TRBV12-3 or TRBV12-4 to TRBJ1-5; D remains unclear. CDR3 size: 14 residues. The ends were cut back, 3 bases at V and 0 bases at J, with 6 bases in the middle. CDR3 protein: CASSFVYSNQPQHF. CDR3 DNA: TGTGCCAGCAGTTTTGTCTATAGCAATCAGCCCCAGCATTTT.

The chain recombines TRBV29-1 with TRBJ1-1; the match to TRBD1 covers 10 bases. CDR1 SQVTM and CDR2 ANQGSEA come from the germline V gene. CDR3 length: 12 residues. V shed 7 bases, J shed 7 bases, and the junction held 6 bases outside the gene matches. Here the CDR3 reads CSADRGHDEAFF. The CDR3 nucleotides read TGCAGCGCTGACAGGGGGCATGATGAAGCTTTCTTT.

Note on this clonotype: This may come from a read error, since a much larger clone is one base off. The chain has TRBV2 and TRBJ2-5; no reliable D call. Per the germline V gene, CDR1 is SNHLY and CDR2 is FYNNEI. The V end was cut by 10 bases, the J end by 5 bases, with 20 bases between. There are 14 residues in the CDR3. The CDR3 reads CATTPHSSVETQYF. The CDR3 nucleotides are TGTGCCACAACCCCCCACTCCTCCGTGGAGACCCAGTACTTC.

This clonotype was detected a few times. The chain links TRBV20-1 to TRBJ1-6; tentative D call: TRBD1 (6 bases). This CDR3 has 14 amino acids. The ends were cut back, 6 bases at V and 7 bases at J, with 16 bases in the middle. Germline V lookup: CDR1 DFQATT, CDR2 SNEGSKA (reference sequence). The CDR3, as DNA: TGCAGTGCACCCCGTACAGGGACCAATTCACCCCTCCACTTT. This sequence encodes CSAPRTGTNSPLHF.

This clonotype was seen repeatedly, ten times or more. The CDR3 loop reads CSTTREAFF. The CDR3 DNA follows: TGCAGTACGACCAGGGAAGCTTTCTTT. The V and J genes are TRBV20-1 and TRBJ1-1, with D unresolved. Trimming removed 8 bases from V and 8 bases from J, with 9 bases in between. The CDR3 is 9 amino acids. Germline V lookup: CDR1 DFQATT, CDR2 SNEGSKA (reference sequence).

This clonotype showed up many times. The J gene is TRBJ2-2, the V gene TRBV19, with D hard to call. This CDR3 region has 15 residues. Germline loops: CDR1 LNHDA, CDR2 SQIVND (reference sequence). Between the trimmed V and J ends, which lost 10 bases and 3 bases, there was a span of 18 bases. The chain's CDR3 is CATKVSHLYTGELFF. The CDR3 nucleotides read TGTGCCACCAAGGTGTCCCATCTGTACACCGGGGAGCTGTTTTTT.

This clonotype was counted at least ten times. J is TRBJ1-1 and V is TRBV6-2 or TRBV6-3, with D hard to call. The germline V gene has CDR1 MNHEY and CDR2 SVGEGT. V dropped 5 bases and J dropped 2 bases, with 18 bases sitting between them. The CDR3 loop spans 16 amino acids. CDR3 coding DNA: TGTGCCAGCAGTACGGACCTTCGAGAGGGAAACACTGAAGCTTTCTTT. Its translation is CASSTDLREGNTEAFF.

This chain uses TRBV15 with TRBJ2-1; TRBD2 matches 8 bases. The CDR3 spans 13 residues. The germline V gene has CDR1 LNHNV and CDR2 YYDKDF (reference sequence). V gave up 5 bases and J gave up 9 bases; unmatched junction bases: 6. The CDR3 bases are TGTGCCACCAGCGGAAAAACTAGCGGTGAGCAGTTCTTC. This encodes CATSGKTSGEQFF.

The rearrangement links TRBV20-1 to TRBJ2-3; D is unresolved. The germline gives CDR1 DFQATT, CDR2 SNEGSKA (reference sequence). V was cut by 5 bases and J by 6 bases, with 9 bases left in between. The CDR3 runs to 11 residues. CDR3 loop: CSAQPADTQYF. As DNA, the CDR3 is TGCAGTGCTCAACCTGCGGATACGCAGTATTTT.

This clonotype was seen ten or more times. The chain employs TRBV12-3 or TRBV12-4 and TRBJ1-5; unclear D gene. V was trimmed by 3 bases and J by 5 bases, leaving 11 bases between them. CDR3 length: 14 amino acids. The CDR3 loop is CASSFSRKDQPQHF. The CDR3 DNA is TGTGCCAGCAGTTTCAGTCGGAAGGATCAGCCCCAGCATTTT.

This clonotype was detected many times. DNA for the CDR3: TGCGCCAGCAGTGACTCCGCGAATGGAGGGGAGACCCAGTACTTC. Translation: CASSDSANGGETQYF. This chain links TRBV10-2 with TRBJ2-5, with D possibly matching TRBD2 (6 bases). V was trimmed by 3 bases and J by 5 bases, leaving 16 bases between them. Germline V lookup: CDR1 WSHSY, CDR2 SAAADI. This CDR3 contains 15 residues.

This clonotype was detected only a few times. At one end the junction does not follow the germline gene, possibly because of a read error. The V and J genes are TRBV15 and TRBJ2-1; unclear D gene. CDR1 and CDR2 (germline): LNHNV, YYDKDF (reference sequence). The CDR3 runs 16 residues. CDR3 DNA: TGTGCCACCAGCAGAGTCCGGGCCAGCTCCCACAATGAGCAGTTCTTC. This sequence encodes CATSRVRASSHNEQFF.